The rows below give T cell receptor beta chains drawn from one sample of a study of blood T cell repertoires in COVID-19. The method was immunoSEQ multiplex PCR; TCRdb's version includes in-frame clones alone and lacks a portion of them. The sample includes around 250,000 clones, more than 75% of them seen just once. Material: PBMCs or T cells enriched from blood (not recorded which). Receptors were obtained from a man between 18 and 35 years old who had recovered from COVID-19. The CDR3 runs from the conserved cysteine through the conserved F or W.

v_call: TRBV10-3; cdr3_length: 13; j_call: TRBJ2-3; cdr3_aa: CAISERGEDTQYF
v_call: TRBV5-4; cdr3_length: 15; j_call: TRBJ2-5; cdr3_aa: CASSSERGLQETQYF
v_call: TRBV15; cdr3_length: 17; j_call: TRBJ2-3; cdr3_aa: CATSRDSGGRAGDTQYF
v_call: TRBV9; cdr3_length: 15; j_call: TRBJ2-5; cdr3_aa: CASSVGGNLQETQYF
v_call: TRBV2; cdr3_length: 15; j_call: TRBJ1-2; cdr3_aa: CASSDPRDRNYGYTF
v_call: TRBV5-4; cdr3_length: 14; j_call: TRBJ1-1; cdr3_aa: CASSLWETNTEAFF
v_call: TRBV5-6; cdr3_length: 14; j_call: TRBJ1-1; cdr3_aa: CASSLQGKNTEAFF
v_call: TRBV19; cdr3_length: 13; j_call: TRBJ1-3; cdr3_aa: CASKGGAGNTIYF
v_call: TRBV28; cdr3_length: 17; j_call: TRBJ1-2; cdr3_aa: CASRRGGTGTGGDGYTF
v_call: TRBV5-4; cdr3_length: 15; j_call: TRBJ2-7; cdr3_aa: CASSLGRTTSYEQYF
v_call: TRBV7-8; cdr3_length: 17; j_call: TRBJ1-4; cdr3_aa: CASSSDTHRGQDEKLFF
v_call: TRBV11-3; cdr3_length: 15; j_call: TRBJ1-1; cdr3_aa: CASSLVRQGGTEAFF
v_call: TRBV15; cdr3_length: 13; j_call: TRBJ2-1; cdr3_aa: CATSRDRGFEQFF
v_call: TRBV3-1/TRBV3-2; cdr3_length: 15; j_call: TRBJ1-4; cdr3_aa: CASSQDWTDFEKLFF
v_call: TRBV15; cdr3_length: 14; j_call: TRBJ2-1; cdr3_aa: CATRNRDSYNEQFF
v_call: TRBV6-5; cdr3_length: 13; j_call: TRBJ1-2; cdr3_aa: CASSVSGGGGYTF
v_call: TRBV5-5; cdr3_length: 14; j_call: TRBJ1-5; cdr3_aa: CASSFTVRDQPQHF
v_call: TRBV9; cdr3_length: 14; j_call: TRBJ2-3; cdr3_aa: CASSVEAGRDTQYF
v_call: TRBV2; cdr3_length: 15; j_call: TRBJ2-3; cdr3_aa: CASSERRGNIDTQYF
v_call: TRBV5-1; cdr3_length: 14; j_call: TRBJ2-7; cdr3_aa: CASSQGSTAYEQYF
v_call: TRBV24-1; cdr3_length: 20; j_call: TRBJ2-3; cdr3_aa: CATSDPGTSGAKTSTDTQYF
v_call: TRBV19; cdr3_length: 15; j_call: TRBJ1-2; cdr3_aa: CASSMMSGRFYGYTF
v_call: TRBV18; cdr3_length: 13; j_call: TRBJ1-5; cdr3_aa: CASSPNRDQPQHF
v_call: TRBV19; cdr3_length: 15; j_call: TRBJ1-6; cdr3_aa: CASSIGLLRGSPLHF
v_call: TRBV5-8; cdr3_length: 14; j_call: TRBJ1-5; cdr3_aa: CASSSGWSNQPQHF